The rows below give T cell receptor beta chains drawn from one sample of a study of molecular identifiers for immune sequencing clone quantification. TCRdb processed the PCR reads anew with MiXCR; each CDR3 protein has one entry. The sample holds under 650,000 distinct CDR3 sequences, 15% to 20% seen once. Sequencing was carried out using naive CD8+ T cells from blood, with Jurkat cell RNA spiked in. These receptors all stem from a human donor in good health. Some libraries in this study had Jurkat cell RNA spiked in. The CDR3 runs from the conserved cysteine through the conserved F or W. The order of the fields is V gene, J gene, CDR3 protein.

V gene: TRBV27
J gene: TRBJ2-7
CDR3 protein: CASRWGPSYEQYF

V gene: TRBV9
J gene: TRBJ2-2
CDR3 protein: CASSVGLAGVRVDTGELFF

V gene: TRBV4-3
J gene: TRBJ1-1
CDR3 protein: CASSQDRPGLLLEAFF

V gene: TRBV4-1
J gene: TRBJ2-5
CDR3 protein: CASSQDVNQETQYF

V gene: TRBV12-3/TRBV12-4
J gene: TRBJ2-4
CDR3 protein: CASSPTTGFNIQYF

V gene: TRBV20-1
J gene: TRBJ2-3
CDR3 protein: CSASGGPGTSTDTQYF

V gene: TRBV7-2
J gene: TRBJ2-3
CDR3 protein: CASSLVRGWNTDTQYF

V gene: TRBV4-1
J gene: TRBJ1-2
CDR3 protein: CASSQDVQGPYYGYTF

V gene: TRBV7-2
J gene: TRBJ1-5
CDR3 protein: CASSFNRGHQPQHF

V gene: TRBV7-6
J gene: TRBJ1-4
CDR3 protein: CASSLEPGQGIAKLFF

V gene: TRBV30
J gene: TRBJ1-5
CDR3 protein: CAWSPQLGRSNQPQHF

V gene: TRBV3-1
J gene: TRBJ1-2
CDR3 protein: CASSQDTSSYRYGYTF

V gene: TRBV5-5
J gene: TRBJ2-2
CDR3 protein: CASSLVVQVNTGELFF

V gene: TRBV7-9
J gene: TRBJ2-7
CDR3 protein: CASSPRGSGPYEQYF

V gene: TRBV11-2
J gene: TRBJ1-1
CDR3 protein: CASSPYRVAEALF

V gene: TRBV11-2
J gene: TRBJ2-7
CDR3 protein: CASSSRTSYEQYF

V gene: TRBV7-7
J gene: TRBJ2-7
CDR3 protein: CASSLDLGAEQYF

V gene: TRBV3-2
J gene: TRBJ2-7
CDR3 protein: CASSQTQTPF

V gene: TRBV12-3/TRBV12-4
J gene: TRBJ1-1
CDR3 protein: CASSFGESEAFF

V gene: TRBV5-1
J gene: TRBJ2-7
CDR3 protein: CASALGATYEQYF

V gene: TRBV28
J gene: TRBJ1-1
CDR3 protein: CASSWGGEGTEAFF

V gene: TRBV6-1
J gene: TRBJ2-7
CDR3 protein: CASSGGGTGGTSYEQYF

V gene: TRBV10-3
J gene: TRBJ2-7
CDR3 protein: CAISGGLFDEQYF

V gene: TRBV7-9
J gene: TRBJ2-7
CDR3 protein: CASSLAKAGSYEQYF

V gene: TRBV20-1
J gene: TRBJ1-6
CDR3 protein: CSARSGLDSPLHF

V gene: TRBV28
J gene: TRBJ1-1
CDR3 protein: CASTNRGTGEIRAFF

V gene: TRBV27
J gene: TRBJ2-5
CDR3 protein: CASSPLSRDRDGGSRETQYF

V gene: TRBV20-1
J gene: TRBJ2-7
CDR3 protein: CSAPAMGEQYF

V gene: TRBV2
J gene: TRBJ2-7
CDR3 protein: CASSEALLRDRTYEQYF

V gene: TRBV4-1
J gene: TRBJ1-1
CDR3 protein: CASSQGLGGHEAFF

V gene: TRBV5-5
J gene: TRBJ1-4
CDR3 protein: CASSLVGQGTNEKLFF

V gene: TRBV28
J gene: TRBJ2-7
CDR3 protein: CASSWRVSYEQYF

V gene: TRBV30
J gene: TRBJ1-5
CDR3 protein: CAWSFKADQPQHF

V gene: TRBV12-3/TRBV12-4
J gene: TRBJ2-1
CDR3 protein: CASSSKPGLHNEQFF

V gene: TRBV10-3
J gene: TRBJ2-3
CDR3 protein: CAISSFTGSTDTQYF

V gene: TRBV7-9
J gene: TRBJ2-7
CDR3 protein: CASSPPSGQASYEQYF

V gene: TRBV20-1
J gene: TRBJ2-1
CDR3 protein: CSAAQTSGGANEQFF

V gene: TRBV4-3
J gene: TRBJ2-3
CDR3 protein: CASSQDRGVEDTQYF

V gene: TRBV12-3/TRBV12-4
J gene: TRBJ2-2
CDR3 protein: CASSGRAPGINTGELFF

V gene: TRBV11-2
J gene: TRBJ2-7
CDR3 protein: CASSFTGTGYYEQYF

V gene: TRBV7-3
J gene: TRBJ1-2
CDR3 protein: CASSLTGQTNYGYTF

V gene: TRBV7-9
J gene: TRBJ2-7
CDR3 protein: CASSPDDRFPYERYF

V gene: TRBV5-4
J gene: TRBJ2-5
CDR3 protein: CASSPPTSGVETQYF

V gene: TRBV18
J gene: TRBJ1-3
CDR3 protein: CASSPPSGGNTIYF

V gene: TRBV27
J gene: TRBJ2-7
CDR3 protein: CASSSQQGHEQYF

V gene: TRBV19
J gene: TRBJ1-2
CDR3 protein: CASSTGPYGYTF

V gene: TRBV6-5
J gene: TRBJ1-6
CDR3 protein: CASSYEQGANSPLHF

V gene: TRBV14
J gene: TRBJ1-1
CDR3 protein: CASSQDGGLEAFF

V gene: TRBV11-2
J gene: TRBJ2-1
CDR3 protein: CASSSDSQEYNEQFF

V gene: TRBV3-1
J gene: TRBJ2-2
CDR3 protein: CASSQEFLANTGELFF

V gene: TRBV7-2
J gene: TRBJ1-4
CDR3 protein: CASSPEGLREKLFF

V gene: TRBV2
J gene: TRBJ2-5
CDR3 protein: CASSESAGGLETQYF

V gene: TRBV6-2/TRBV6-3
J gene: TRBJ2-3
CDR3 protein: CASRGLAGTSTDTQYF

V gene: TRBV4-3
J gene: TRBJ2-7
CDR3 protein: CASSQSAGRSYEQYF

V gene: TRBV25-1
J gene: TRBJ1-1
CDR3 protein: CASSARTGWNTAAFF